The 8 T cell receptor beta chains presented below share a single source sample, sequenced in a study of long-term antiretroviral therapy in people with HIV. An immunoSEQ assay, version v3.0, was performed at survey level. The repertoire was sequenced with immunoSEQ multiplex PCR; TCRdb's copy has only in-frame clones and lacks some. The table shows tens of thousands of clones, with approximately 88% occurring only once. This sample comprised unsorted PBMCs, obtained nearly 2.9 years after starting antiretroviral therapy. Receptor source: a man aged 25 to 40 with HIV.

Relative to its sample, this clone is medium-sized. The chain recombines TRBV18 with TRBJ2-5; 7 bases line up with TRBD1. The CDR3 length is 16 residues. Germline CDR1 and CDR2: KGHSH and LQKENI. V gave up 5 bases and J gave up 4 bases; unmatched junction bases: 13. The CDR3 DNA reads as TGTGCCAGCTCAGAGCCAGGGGGTCCATCAAGAGAGACCCAGTACTTC. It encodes CASSEPGGPSRETQYF.

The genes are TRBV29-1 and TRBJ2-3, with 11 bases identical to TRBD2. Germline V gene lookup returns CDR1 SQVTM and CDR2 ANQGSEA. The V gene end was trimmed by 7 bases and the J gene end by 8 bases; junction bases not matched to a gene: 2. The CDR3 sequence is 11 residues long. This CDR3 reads CSAGLAGTQYF. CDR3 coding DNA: TGCAGCGCTGGACTAGCGGGTACGCAGTATTTT.

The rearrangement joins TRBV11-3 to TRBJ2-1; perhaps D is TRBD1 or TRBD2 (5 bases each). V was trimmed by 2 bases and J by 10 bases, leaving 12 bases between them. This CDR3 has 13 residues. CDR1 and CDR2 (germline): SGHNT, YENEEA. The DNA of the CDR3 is TGTGCCAGCAGCTTATCTCTAGCAGGGGAGCAGTTCTTC. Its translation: CASSLSLAGEQFF.

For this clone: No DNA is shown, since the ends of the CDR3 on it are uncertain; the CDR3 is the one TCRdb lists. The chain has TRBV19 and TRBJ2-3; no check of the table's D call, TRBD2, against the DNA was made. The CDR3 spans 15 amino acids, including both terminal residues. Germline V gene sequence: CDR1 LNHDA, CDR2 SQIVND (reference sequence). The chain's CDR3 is CASTSGLAGMNTQYF.

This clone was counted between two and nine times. The CDR3 DNA is TGTGCCATCAGTGAGTTTGGAGGGGGCCTAGGCTCACCCCTCCACTTT. It specifies CAISEFGGGLGSPLHF. This rearrangement joins TRBV10-3 to TRBJ1-6; 7 bases agree with TRBD1. Germline CDR1 and CDR2: ENHRY and SYGVKD. V was clipped by 1 base and J by 10 bases; unmatched bases: 10. This CDR3 has 16 amino acids.

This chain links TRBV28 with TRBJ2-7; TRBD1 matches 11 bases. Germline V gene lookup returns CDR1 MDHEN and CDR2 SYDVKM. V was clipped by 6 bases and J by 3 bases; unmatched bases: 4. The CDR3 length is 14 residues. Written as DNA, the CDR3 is TGTGCCAGCAGGACCGGGACAGGGGGCTACGAGCAGTACTTC. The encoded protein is CASRTGTGGYEQYF.

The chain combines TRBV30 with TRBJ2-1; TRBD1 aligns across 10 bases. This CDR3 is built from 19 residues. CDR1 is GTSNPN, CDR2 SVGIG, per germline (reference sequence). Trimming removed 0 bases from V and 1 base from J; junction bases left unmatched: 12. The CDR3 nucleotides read TGTGCCTGGAGTGTACTTAGACCTCGGACAGGGGGGTCCTACAATGAGCAGTTCTTC. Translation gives CAWSVLRPRTGGSYNEQFF.

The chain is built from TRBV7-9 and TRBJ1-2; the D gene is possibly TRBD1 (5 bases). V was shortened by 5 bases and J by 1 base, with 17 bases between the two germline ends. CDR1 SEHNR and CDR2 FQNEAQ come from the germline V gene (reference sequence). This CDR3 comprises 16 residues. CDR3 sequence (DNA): TGTGCCAGCAGCGATCATGGGACGGATATTAACTATGGCTACACCTTC. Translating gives CASSDHGTDINYGYTF.